These 24 T cell receptor beta chains were all obtained from the same sample, sequenced in a study of T cell repertoires in cytomegalovirus infection. Their specific antigens are unknown. TCRdb ran MiXCR on the reads and lists one entry per CDR3 protein. The profile shows about 470,000 distinct CDR3 sequences, about 44% of them singletons. The sample consisted of cultured PBMCs, taken from culture after CMV antigen stimulation. The origin of the receptors is a human donor in good health (CMV status not recorded). Some clones in this sample may be carry-over from other donors' samples.

This clonotype has a count of ten or more. The chain combines TRBV7-8 with TRBJ2-4; TRBD2 is a possible D gene (5 bases). Trimming stripped 0 bases from V and 6 bases from J, with 6 bases between. The V gene's germline CDR1 is SGHVS and CDR2 FQNEAQ. The CDR3 has 13 amino acids. DNA for the CDR3: TGTGCCAGCAGCTTAGCAGGGAGAAACATTCAGTACTTC. Translating gives CASSLAGRNIQYF. The variable domain in full, completed from reference TRBV7-8 and TRBJ2-4, reads GAGVSQSPRYKVAKRGQDVALRCDPISGHVSLFWYQQALGQGPEFLTYFQNEAQLDKSGLPSDRFFAERPEGSVSTLKIQRTQQEDSAVYLCASSLAGRNIQYFGAGTRLSVL.

The table lists this clonotype with a few counts. This CDR3 reads CSARDPAGGDETQYF. The DNA of the CDR3 is TGCAGTGCTAGAGATCCGGCGGGGGGGGACGAGACCCAGTACTTC. The chain employs TRBV20-1 and TRBJ2-5, with 9 bases identical to TRBD2. After removal of 0 bases from V and 5 bases from J, the junction contained 7 bases not matched to a gene. Germline V lookup: CDR1 DFQATT, CDR2 SNEGSKA (reference sequence). CDR3 length: 15 amino acids.

J is TRBJ1-3 and V is TRBV20-1; no clear D. V lost 3 bases, J lost 3 bases, and 21 bases lay in between. Germline assignment: CDR1 DFQATT and CDR2 SNEGSKA (reference sequence). This CDR3 spans 17 amino acids. CDR3 sequence (DNA): TGCAGTGCTAGTCGGTTTTTTAGTCCGGAGAGTGGAAACACCATATATTTT. Translation: CSASRFFSPESGNTIYF.

The DNA for the CDR3 is TGTGCCAGCAGCCCCACCGGGAAAGGCCACGAGCAGTACTTC. The encoded protein is CASSPTGKGHEQYF. This rearrangement joins TRBV7-8 to TRBJ2-7; possible D gene TRBD2, 5 bases. The germline V and J ends were trimmed by 5 bases and 5 bases, with 16 bases remaining between them. The CDR3 is 14 residues long. The V gene's germline CDR1 is SGHVS and CDR2 FQNEAQ.

A few counts support this clonotype. The chain combines TRBV19 with TRBJ1-6; 7 bases match TRBD1. J was trimmed by 7 bases and V by 5 bases; bases with no gene match: 5. CDR1 and CDR2 from the germline V gene are LNHDA and SQIVND (reference sequence). The CDR3 sequence is 14 residues long. The CDR3: CASSSGQLNSPLHF. As DNA, the CDR3 is TGTGCCAGTAGTTCGGGACAGCTAAATTCACCCCTCCACTTT.

This rearrangement joins TRBV6-2 or TRBV6-3 to TRBJ1-2; a possible D gene is TRBD1 (5 bases). The CDR3 spans 16 residues. From germline, CDR1 is MNHEY and CDR2 SVGEGT. V dropped 7 bases and J dropped 7 bases, with 25 bases sitting between them. As DNA, the CDR3 is TGTGCCAGCAATCCAGGGATCGGGTCTCTCTATCGTGGCTACACCTTC. Its translation: CASNPGIGSLYRGYTF.

The chain has TRBV6-6 and TRBJ2-2; D is perhaps TRBD2 (5 bases). CDR3 length equals 15 residues. Germline loops: CDR1 MNHNY, CDR2 SVGAGI (reference sequence). Trimming removed 5 bases from V and 4 bases from J, with 14 bases in between. The CDR3 spells CASSGRLAGTGELFF. The DNA of the CDR3 is TGTGCCAGCAGTGGACGTCTAGCAGGCACCGGGGAGCTGTTTTTT.

The V and J genes are TRBV7-8 and TRBJ1-2; TRBD1 is a possible D gene (6 bases). Germline CDR1 and CDR2: SGHVS and FQNEAQ. The CDR3 is 15 amino acids. With 4 bases removed from V and 1 base from J, the gap between germline ends came to 13 bases. CDR3 nucleotides: TGTGCCAGCAGCTCTGGGGACACATATAACTATGGCTACACCTTC. It encodes CASSSGDTYNYGYTF.

This clonotype has ten or more counts. The chain joins TRBV7-2 to TRBJ2-1; maybe TRBD2 (5 bases). CDR1 is SGHTA and CDR2 is FQGNSA in the germline V gene. V lost 4 bases and J 0 bases, leaving 10 bases between the germline ends. This CDR3 has 15 residues. CDR3 DNA: TGTGCCAGCAGCTCCAGACTAAACTCCTACAATGAGCAGTTCTTC. It specifies CASSSRLNSYNEQFF.

The chain is built from TRBV6-1 and TRBJ2-7; a weak D match, TRBD1 (6 bases). CDR1 and CDR2 from the germline V gene are MNHNS and SASEGT. The CDR3 is made up of 16 amino acids. V dropped 2 bases and J dropped 3 bases, with 17 bases sitting between them. The CDR3 loop reads CASSEIGGPRLYEQYF. Here the CDR3 DNA reads TGTGCCAGCAGTGAAATAGGGGGTCCCCGTCTCTACGAGCAGTACTTC.

This chain connects TRBV7-9 to TRBJ2-1; D possibly corresponds to TRBD2 (6 bases). The CDR3 extends over 12 amino acids. V gave up 10 bases and J gave up 12 bases, with 19 bases separating them. Looked up from germline, CDR1 is SEHNR and CDR2 is FQNEAQ (reference sequence). CDR3 loop: CAKGLAGSGQFF. The CDR3 DNA follows: TGTGCCAAGGGACTCGCGGGGTCGGGGCAGTTCTTC.

The chain couples TRBV4-2 to TRBJ2-1; a possible D gene is TRBD2 (6 bases). From germline, CDR1 is LGHNA and CDR2 YNFKEQ. This CDR3 comprises 16 residues. With 0 bases removed from V and 4 bases from J, the gap between germline ends came to 13 bases. For the CDR3, the DNA is TGTGCCAGCAGCCAAGATCGGGCTAGCGCATACAATGAGCAGTTCTTC. This translates into CASSQDRASAYNEQFF.

The rearrangement uses TRBV15 and TRBJ1-5; no definite D call. Germline V CDR1 and CDR2: LNHNV, YYDKDF (reference sequence). Trimming stripped 2 bases from V and 6 bases from J, with 11 bases between. This CDR3 spans 14 amino acids. DNA for the CDR3: TGTGCCACCAGCAGAATAAGGTGGGGTCAGCCCCAGCATTTT. It codes for CATSRIRWGQPQHF.

This clonotype was seen once. The gene calls are TRBV20-1 and TRBJ2-5, with TRBD2 as a possible D gene (5 bases). The CDR3 sequence is 12 residues long. In germline, CDR1 is DFQATT, CDR2 SNEGSKA (reference sequence). V dropped 3 bases and J dropped 2 bases, with 7 bases sitting between them. Here the CDR3 DNA reads TGCAGTGCTAGGTCGGGACAAGAGACCCAGTACTTC. It translates to CSARSGQETQYF.

The table lists this clonotype with a few counts. This chain uses TRBV5-4 with TRBJ2-1; 12 nucleotides align to TRBD2. V gave up 4 bases and J gave up 7 bases; unmatched junction bases: 12. The germline V gene encodes CDR1 SGHNT and CDR2 YYREEE (reference sequence). There are 17 residues in the CDR3. The CDR3 here is CASSADPGLAGGNEQFF. The CDR3 DNA follows: TGTGCCAGCAGCGCAGATCCCGGGCTAGCGGGGGGGAATGAGCAGTTCTTC.

The rearrangement joins TRBV5-4 to TRBJ2-7; no definite D call. V lost 7 bases, J lost 0 bases, and 11 bases lay in between. The CDR3 consists of 13 residues. From germline, CDR1 is SGHNT and CDR2 YYREEE (reference sequence). The CDR3 bases are TGTGCCAGCGGGGAAGGGAACTCCTACGAGCAGTACTTC. Protein product: CASGEGNSYEQYF.

There are a few counts of this clonotype. The rearrangement links TRBV6-2 or TRBV6-3 to TRBJ2-1, with D possibly being TRBD1 or TRBD2 (5 bases each). Germline lookup yields CDR1 MNHEY and CDR2 SVGEGT. The CDR3 covers 13 residues. V was cut by 2 bases and J by 8 bases, with 10 bases left in between. CDR3 DNA sequence: TGTGCCAGCAGTTACCGAGGGGAGTATGAGCAGTTCTTC. Translated: CASSYRGEYEQFF.

This clonotype was seen more than once but under ten times. The chain links TRBV7-6 to TRBJ2-3, with a possible D match to TRBD2 (5 bases). This CDR3 is 14 amino acids long. In germline, CDR1 is SGHVS, CDR2 FNYEAQ. V shed 2 bases and J shed 6 bases, with 12 bases lying between them. CDR3 sequence: CASSLLSGSDTQYF. CDR3 sequence (DNA): TGTGCCAGCAGCTTACTGTCGGGGTCGGATACGCAGTATTTT.

J is TRBJ2-7 and V is TRBV7-6, with 9 bases lining up with TRBD2. After removal of 5 bases from V and 8 bases from J, the junction contained 10 bases not matched to a gene. CDR1 and CDR2 (germline): SGHVS, FNYEAQ. The CDR3 runs 14 residues. The CDR3 DNA sequence: TGTGCCAGCAGCGCGGCTAGCGGGGAGAACCAGCAGTACTTC. Encoded protein: CASSAASGENQQYF.

J is TRBJ1-2 and V is TRBV27; tentative D call: TRBD1 (5 bases). The V gene lost 3 bases and the J gene lost 8 bases, with 13 bases spanning the gap. The CDR3 contains 13 residues. Germline CDR1 is MNHEY and CDR2 is SMNVEV (reference sequence). The CDR3 spells CASSFPGLRGYTF. The CDR3 coding sequence is TGTGCCAGCAGTTTCCCGGGGCTTCGGGGCTACACCTTC.

The chain combines TRBV29-1 with TRBJ2-7, with TRBD1 identical over 11 bases. CDR1 and CDR2 from the germline V gene are SQVTM and ANQGSEA. The CDR3 covers 14 residues. V lost 7 bases and J lost 3; bases outside the gene matches: 8. In nucleotides, the CDR3 is TGCAGCGCGGGGGCCGGGACAGGGGGCTACGAGCAGTACTTC. Protein product: CSAGAGTGGYEQYF.

This clonotype has only a few counts. The V call is TRBV28, the J call TRBJ2-1, with D unresolved. The CDR3 length is 11 residues. Germline V CDR1 and CDR2: MDHEN, SYDVKM. The germline V and J ends were trimmed by 6 bases and 10 bases, with 10 bases remaining between them. The CDR3 nucleotides are TGTGCCAGCAGCCCAACCAGGGAGCAGTTCTTC. The encoded protein is CASSPTREQFF.

The chain has TRBV12-3 or TRBV12-4 and TRBJ2-1, with 13 bases fitting TRBD2. The CDR3 consists of 12 residues. Trimming at V came to 5 bases and at J to 15 bases, leaving 4 bases not matched to a gene. DNA for the CDR3: TGTGCCAGCAGTCCGGGACTAGCGGGGCTGTTCTTC. Translated: CASSPGLAGLFF.

The V and J genes are TRBV7-8 and TRBJ1-6, with D unresolved. The V end lost 2 bases, the J end lost 11 bases, and 13 bases lay between the germline ends. CDR3 size: 14 residues. The germline gives CDR1 SGHVS, CDR2 FQNEAQ. CDR3 sequence (DNA): TGTGCCAGCAGCTTAAGTCTTGGCAATCCACCCCTCCACTTT. It specifies CASSLSLGNPPLHF.